This T cell receptor beta chain was sequenced during a study of T cells in Graves' hyperthyroidism and ophthalmopathy. This clonotype has only a few counts. From RNA transcripts, TCR beta CDR3 regions were amplified. RT-PCR in the first round (using the HTBI primer set) targeted the TCR CDR3. Via MiXCR, TCRdb re-called the multiplex PCR reads, giving one row per CDR3 protein. This table holds around 560,000 distinct CDR3 sequences, 16% found once. Graves' hyperthyroidism without ophthalmopathy progression within 18 months was termed stable. The hyperthyroidism patients had all been newly diagnosed, and their disease duration was under 2 months. Their ages ranged from 18 to 65 years. Diagnostic assessment was based on clinical symptoms, serum thyroxine and TRAb, thyroid ultrasound and orbital computed tomography. The authors took PBMCs from 10 ml fresh peripheral blood. This CDR3 has 17 amino acids. Trimming removed 6 bases at V and 5 bases at J, with 20 bases between. Per the germline V gene, CDR1 is MDHEN and CDR2 is SYDVKM.

This sequence joins TRBV28 and TRBJ1-6, with a possible D match to TRBD1 (5 bases). The sequenced material came from blood. The clonotype originates from a woman aged 18-29 years with Graves' hyperthyroidism. The CDR3 sequence is CASRPPGWDGDNSPLHF. The CDR3 bases are TGTGCCAGCAGGCCGCCCGGCTGGGACGGAGATAATTCACCCCTCCACTTT.